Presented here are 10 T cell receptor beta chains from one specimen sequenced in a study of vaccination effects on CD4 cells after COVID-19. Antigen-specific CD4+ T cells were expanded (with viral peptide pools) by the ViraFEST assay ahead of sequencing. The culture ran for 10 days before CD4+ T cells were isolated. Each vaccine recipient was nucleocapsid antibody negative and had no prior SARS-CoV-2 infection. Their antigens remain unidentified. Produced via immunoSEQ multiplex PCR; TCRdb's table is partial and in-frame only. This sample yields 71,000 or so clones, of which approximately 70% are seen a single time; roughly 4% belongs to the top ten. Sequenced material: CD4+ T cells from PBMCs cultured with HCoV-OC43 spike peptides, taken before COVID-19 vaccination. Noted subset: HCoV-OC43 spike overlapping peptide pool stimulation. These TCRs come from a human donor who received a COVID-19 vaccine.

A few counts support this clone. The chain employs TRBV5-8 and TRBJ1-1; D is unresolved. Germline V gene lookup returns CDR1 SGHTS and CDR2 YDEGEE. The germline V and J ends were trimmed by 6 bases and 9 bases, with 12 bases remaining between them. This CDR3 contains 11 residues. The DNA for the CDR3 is TGTGCCAGCATCACAGAAAGGAAAGCTTTCTTT. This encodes CASITERKAFF. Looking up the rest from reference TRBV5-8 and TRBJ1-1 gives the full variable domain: EAGVTQSPTHLIKTRGQQATLRCSPISGHTSVYWYQQALGLGLQFLLWYDEGEERNRGNFPPRFSGRQFPNYSSELNVNALELEDSALYLCASITERKAFFGQGTRLTVV.

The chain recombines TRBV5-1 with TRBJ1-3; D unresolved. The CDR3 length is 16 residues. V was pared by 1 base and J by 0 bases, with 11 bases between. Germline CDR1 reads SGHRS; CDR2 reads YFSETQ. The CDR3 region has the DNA TGCGCCAGCAGCTTGTTAGAAGGCGGCTCTGGAAACACCATATATTTT. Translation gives CASSLLEGGSGNTIYF.

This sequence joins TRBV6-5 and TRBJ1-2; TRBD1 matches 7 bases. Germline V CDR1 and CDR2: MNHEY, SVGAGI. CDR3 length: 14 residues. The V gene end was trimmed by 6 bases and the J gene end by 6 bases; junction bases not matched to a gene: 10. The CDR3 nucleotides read TGTGCCAGCAGAAGGACAGGCCCGGCGGATGGCTACACCTTC. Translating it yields CASRRTGPADGYTF.

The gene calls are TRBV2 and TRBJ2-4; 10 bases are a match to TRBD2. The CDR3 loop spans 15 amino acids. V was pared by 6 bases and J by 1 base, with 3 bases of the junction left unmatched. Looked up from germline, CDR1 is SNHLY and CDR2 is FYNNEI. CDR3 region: CASSSTSGAKNIQYF. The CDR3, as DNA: TGTGCCAGCAGCTCGACTAGCGGGGCCAAAAACATTCAGTACTTC.

CDR3 sequence (DNA): TGCAGTGCAACTGGGACAGCTGAGCAGTTCTTC. Protein product: CSATGTAEQFF. This chain connects TRBV20-1 to TRBJ2-1; 7 nucleotides agree with TRBD1. In germline, CDR1 is DFQATT, CDR2 SNEGSKA (reference sequence). The CDR3 is made up of 11 amino acids. The V gene end was trimmed by 6 bases and the J gene end by 9 bases; junction bases not matched to a gene: 5.

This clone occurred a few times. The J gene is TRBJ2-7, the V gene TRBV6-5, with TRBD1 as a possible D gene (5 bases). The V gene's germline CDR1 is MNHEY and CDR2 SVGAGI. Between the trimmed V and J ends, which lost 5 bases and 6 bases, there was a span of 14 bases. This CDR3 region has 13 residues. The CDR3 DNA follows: TGTGCCAGCAGTCAGGAACAGGTGTTCGAGCAGTACGTC. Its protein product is CASSQEQVFEQYV.

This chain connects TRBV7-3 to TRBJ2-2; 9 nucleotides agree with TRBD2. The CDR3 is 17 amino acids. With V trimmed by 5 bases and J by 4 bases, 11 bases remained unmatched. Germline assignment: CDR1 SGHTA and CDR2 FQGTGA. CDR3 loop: CASSAGGPLSATGELFF. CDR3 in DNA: TGTGCCAGCAGCGCGGGGGGGCCTTTATCGGCCACCGGGGAGCTGTTTTTT.

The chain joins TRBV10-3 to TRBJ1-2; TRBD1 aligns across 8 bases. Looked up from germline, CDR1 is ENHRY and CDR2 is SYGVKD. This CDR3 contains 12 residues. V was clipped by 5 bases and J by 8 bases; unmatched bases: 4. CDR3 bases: TGTGCCATCAGTCGACAGGGGTCCGGCTACACCTTC. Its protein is CAISRQGSGYTF.

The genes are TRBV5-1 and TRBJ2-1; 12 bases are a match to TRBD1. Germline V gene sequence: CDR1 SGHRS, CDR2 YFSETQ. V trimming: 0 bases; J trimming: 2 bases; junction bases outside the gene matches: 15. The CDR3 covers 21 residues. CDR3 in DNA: TGCGCCAGCAGCTTGGGAGGTAGGCGGGACAGGGGGCCTTCTCCCTACAATGAGCAGTTCTTC. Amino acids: CASSLGGRRDRGPSPYNEQFF.

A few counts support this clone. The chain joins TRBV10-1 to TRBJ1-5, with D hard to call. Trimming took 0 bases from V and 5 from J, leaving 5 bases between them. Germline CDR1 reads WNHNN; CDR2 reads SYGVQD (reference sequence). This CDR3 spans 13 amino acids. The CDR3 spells CASSESGDQPQHF. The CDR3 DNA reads TGCGCCAGCAGTGAGTCCGGGGATCAGCCCCAGCATTTT.